A single sample gave rise to the 2 T cell receptor beta chains below, sequenced in a study of OX40 agonist ivuxolimab in advanced cancers. Data came from immunoSEQ multiplex PCR; TCRdb stores just in-frame clones and leaves some out. This repertoire shows about 9,800 clones, roughly nine tenths found once; its top ten account for roughly 13%. Sequencing was performed on CD4+ or CD8+ T cells sorted from blood, taken in a trial of the OX40 agonist ivuxolimab. Receptor source: an adult with an advanced solid tumor such as melanoma, head and neck, liver or kidney cancer.

A single count supports this clone. This sequence joins TRBV19 and TRBJ1-5, with D unresolved. From germline, CDR1 is LNHDA and CDR2 SQIVND (reference sequence). This CDR3 has 14 amino acids. V lost 1 base and J 0 bases, leaving 4 bases between the germline ends. CDR3 sequence reads: CASSIVDSNQPQHF. In DNA form, the CDR3 reads TGTGCCAGTAGTATAGTGGATAGCAATCAGCCCCAGCATTTT.

The chain combines TRBV7-3 with TRBJ2-6; maybe TRBD1 (5 bases). This CDR3 comprises 15 residues. V dropped 2 bases and J dropped 0 bases, with 5 bases sitting between them. CDR1 SGHTA and CDR2 FQGTGA come from the germline V gene. The CDR3, as DNA: TGTGCCAGCAGCTTAGACAGCTCTGGGGCCAACGTCCTGACTTTC. Translation gives CASSLDSSGANVLTF.